The 14 T cell receptor beta chains listed next were all sequenced from one sample in a study of cytomegalovirus exposure and HLA in healthy donors. 13 Jbeta primers and 60 Vbeta primers were used for the PCR. Clones were sequenced by immunoSEQ multiplex PCR, and TCRdb holds only the in-frame ones, with some missing. This table holds some 160,000 clones, around 73% found once. The material sequenced was PBMCs. Receptors originate from a man aged 55 to 70 in good health and CMV-seronegative.

This rearrangement joins TRBV7-2 to TRBJ1-5, with D possibly matching TRBD1 (6 bases). The length of the CDR3 is 13 residues. Trimming took off 5 bases at V and 7 bases at J, with 12 bases between the two ends. Germline V gives CDR1 SGHTA, CDR2 FQGNSA. DNA of the CDR3: TGTGCCAGCAGCGTACAGGGTGAGCAGCCCCAGCATTTT. Translated, it gives CASSVQGEQPQHF.

A word on this clone: The junction departs from the called germline gene at one end, perhaps through a read error. This chain links TRBV5-4 with TRBJ1-6, with D possibly TRBD1 on 5 matching bases. This CDR3 is 14 amino acids long. Looked up from germline, CDR1 is SGHNT and CDR2 is YYREEE (reference sequence). The CDR3 sequence is CASSLEGAVSPLNF. CDR3 in DNA: TGTGCCAGCAGCTTGGAAGGGGCCGTATCACCCCTCAACTTT.

This chain uses TRBV7-9 with TRBJ2-1, with 7 bases identical to TRBD1. The CDR3 runs 15 residues. V dropped 7 bases and J dropped 1; count of bases not matched to a gene: 7. Germline V CDR1 and CDR2: SEHNR, FQNEAQ (reference sequence). CDR3 sequence reads: CASNYDRVSYNEQFF. In DNA, the CDR3 is TGTGCCAGCAACTACGACAGGGTGTCCTACAATGAGCAGTTCTTC. Filled out from reference TRBV7-9 and TRBJ2-1, the complete variable domain reads DTGVSQNPRHKITKRGQNVTFRCDPISEHNRLYWYRQTLGQGPEFLTYFQNEAQLEKSRLLSDRFSAERPKGSFSTLEIQRTEQGDSAMYLCASNYDRVSYNEQFFGPGTRLTVL.

The chain has TRBV6-1 and TRBJ1-2; D unclear. Germline CDR1 and CDR2: MNHNS and SASEGT. The CDR3 totals 12 residues. V was pared by 5 bases and J by 10 bases, with 14 bases between. DNA for the CDR3: TGTGCCAGCAGTCCCACCTCGGGATCCTACACCTTC. Protein sequence: CASSPTSGSYTF.

V gene TRBV30 combines with J gene TRBJ1-1, with 9 bases matching TRBD1. Per the germline V gene, CDR1 is GTSNPN and CDR2 is SVGIG (reference sequence). The CDR3 runs 12 residues. Unmatched junction bases numbered 2, after V lost 5 bases and J lost 4 bases. The DNA for the CDR3 is TGTGCCTGGCTGGACAGGGGCACTGAAGCTTTCTTT. This translates into CAWLDRGTEAFF.

The V call is TRBV19, the J call TRBJ2-1, with 10 bases aligning to TRBD1. Trimming removed 2 bases from V and 12 bases from J; junction bases left unmatched: 7. This CDR3 is built from 14 residues. The germline CDR1 and CDR2 sequences are LNHDA and SQIVND (reference sequence). The CDR3 reads CASSIRDRGSVQFF. The DNA for the CDR3 is TGTGCCAGTAGTATAAGGGACAGGGGAAGTGTGCAGTTCTTC.

J is TRBJ1-1 and V is TRBV9; 7 positions match TRBD1. The CDR3 contains 14 residues. With V trimmed by 2 bases and J by 5 bases, 6 bases remained unmatched. Per the germline V gene, CDR1 is SGDLS and CDR2 is YYNGEE. The DNA for the CDR3 is TGTGCCAGCAGCGTTGAGGGGGCCCGGACTGAAGCTTTCTTT. Protein sequence: CASSVEGARTEAFF. The full variable domain, with the rest looked up from reference TRBV9 and TRBJ1-1, is DSGVTQTPKHLITATGQRVTLRCSPRSGDLSVYWYQQSLDQGLQFLIQYYNGEERAKGNILERFSAQQFPDLHSELNLSSLELGDSALYFCASSVEGARTEAFFGQGTRLTVV.

V gene TRBV10-3 combines with J gene TRBJ2-7; 9 bases align to TRBD2. The trim removed 10 bases at V and 1 base at J, leaving 5 bases unmatched. The V gene's germline CDR1 is ENHRY and CDR2 SYGVKD. The CDR3 length is 13 residues. CDR3 DNA sequence: TGTGCCACGAGCGGGAGGCTATCCTACGAGCAGTACTTC. Protein product: CATSGRLSYEQYF.

This chain connects TRBV14 to TRBJ2-7; 15 nucleotides match TRBD2. The CDR3 sequence is 15 residues long. Germline V gives CDR1 SGHDN, CDR2 FVKESK. Unmatched junction bases numbered 8, after V lost 2 bases and J lost 12 bases. The CDR3 bases are TGTGCCAGCAGCCAATCGCCGGGACTAGCGGGAGGAATGTACTTC. Translation gives CASSQSPGLAGGMYF. Based on the CDR3 plus reference TRBV14 and TRBJ2-7, the full variable domain is EAGVTQFPSHSVIEKGQTVTLRCDPISGHDNLYWYRRVMGKEIKFLLHFVKESKQDESGMPNNRFLAERTGGTYSTLKVQPAELEDSGVYFCASSQSPGLAGGMYFGPGTRLTVT.

The V gene is TRBV19, the J gene TRBJ2-2; D is possibly TRBD1 (6 bases). Germline assignment: CDR1 LNHDA and CDR2 SQIVND (reference sequence). V lost 9 bases to trimming and J lost 5 bases, with 16 bases between them. The CDR3 totals 14 residues. The CDR3: CASDVPGQTGELFF. DNA of the CDR3: TGTGCCAGCGACGTACCGGGACAAACCGGGGAGCTGTTTTTT.

The chain recombines TRBV10-3 with TRBJ2-7, with a possible D match to TRBD2 (6 bases). V lost 1 base, J lost 3 bases, and 13 bases lay in between. The CDR3 loop spans 15 amino acids. Germline lookup yields CDR1 ENHRY and CDR2 SYGVKD. The CDR3 DNA reads as TGTGCCATCAGTGAGTGGGGGAGGATGATCTACGAGCAGTACTTC. It yields the protein CAISEWGRMIYEQYF.

The chain links TRBV4-2 to TRBJ2-5, with 14 nucleotides matching TRBD2. The J call may be incorrect, as the DNA end agrees better with TRBJ2-7. In germline, CDR1 is LGHNA, CDR2 YNFKEQ. The CDR3 has 16 residues. This CDR3 reads CASSPGLAGVSYEQYF. DNA for the CDR3: TGTGCCAGCAGCCCGGGACTAGCGGGAGTCTCCTACGAGCAGTACTTC.

The CDR3 region is CASSQDEAGDPNTGELFF. The CDR3 nucleotides read TGTGCCAGCAGCCAAGATGAAGCGGGGGATCCAAACACCGGGGAGCTGTTTTTT. V usage is TRBV4-2 and J usage is TRBJ2-2; 8 nucleotides agree with TRBD2. V gave up 0 bases and J gave up 2 bases; unmatched junction bases: 8. The CDR3 extends over 18 amino acids. CDR1 is LGHNA, CDR2 YNFKEQ, per germline.

This clone was counted between two and nine times. The chain is built from TRBV13 and TRBJ2-7; maybe TRBD1 (6 bases). This CDR3 spans 13 amino acids. V was trimmed by 3 bases and J by 2 bases, leaving 8 bases between them. Germline CDR1 is PRHDT and CDR2 is FYEKMQ (reference sequence). The CDR3 region is CASSLGATYEQYF. The CDR3 DNA reads as TGTGCCAGCAGCTTGGGGGCAACCTACGAGCAGTACTTC.